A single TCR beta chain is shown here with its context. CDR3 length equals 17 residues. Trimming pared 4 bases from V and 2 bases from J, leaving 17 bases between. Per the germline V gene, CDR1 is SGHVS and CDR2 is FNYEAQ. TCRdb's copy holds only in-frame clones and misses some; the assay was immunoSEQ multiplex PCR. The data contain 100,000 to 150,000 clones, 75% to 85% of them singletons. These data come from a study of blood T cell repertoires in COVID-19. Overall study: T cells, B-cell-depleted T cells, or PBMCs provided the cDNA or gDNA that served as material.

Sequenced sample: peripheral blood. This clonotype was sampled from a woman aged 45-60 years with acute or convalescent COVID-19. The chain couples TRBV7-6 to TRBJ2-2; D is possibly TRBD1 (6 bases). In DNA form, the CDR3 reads TGTGCCAGCAGCTATCCCGGTGGGGGCGTAAACACCGGGGAGCTGTTTTTT. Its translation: CASSYPGGGVNTGELFF.